This entry is about one T cell receptor (beta chain). In the authors' methods: Amplification of reference gene primers provided the estimated nucleated cell counts. Data came from immunoSEQ multiplex PCR; TCRdb stores just in-frame clones and leaves some out. That table gives V, J and clone size, and the DNA gave D and trimming. The sample holds under 150,000 clones, 75% to 80% seen once. These data are taken from a study of blood T cell repertoires in COVID-19. The overall study: The United States, Italy and Spain supplied acute and convalescent COVID-19 samples. Nucleic acid was either cDNA or gDNA, and it came from T cells, B-cell-depleted T cells, or PBMCs.

Trimming shortened V by 4 bases and J by 0 bases, and 18 bases separated the two germline ends. This CDR3 region has 17 residues. Per the germline V gene, CDR1 is KGHDR and CDR2 is SFDVKD. V gene TRBV24-1 combines with J gene TRBJ2-7; D may be TRBD1 (6 bases). Sequencing was performed on peripheral blood. This sequence originates from a woman aged 50 to 65 with active or convalescent COVID-19. CDR3 nucleotide sequence: TGTGCCACCAGTGACCCCCGGGCAGGGGTAAGCTCCTACGAGCAGTACTTC. Residues: CATSDPRAGVSSYEQYF.